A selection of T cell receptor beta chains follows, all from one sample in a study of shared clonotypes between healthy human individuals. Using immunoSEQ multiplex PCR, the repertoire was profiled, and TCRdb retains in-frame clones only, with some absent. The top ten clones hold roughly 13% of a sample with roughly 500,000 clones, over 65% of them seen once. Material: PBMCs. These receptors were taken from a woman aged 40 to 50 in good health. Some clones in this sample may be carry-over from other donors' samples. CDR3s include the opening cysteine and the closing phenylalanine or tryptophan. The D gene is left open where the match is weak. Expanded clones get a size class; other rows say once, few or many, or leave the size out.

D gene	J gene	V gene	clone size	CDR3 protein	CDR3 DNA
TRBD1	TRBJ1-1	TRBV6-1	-	CASTDTGGVNTEAFF	TGTGCCAGCACCGATACAGGGGGCGTTAACACTGAAGCTTTCTTT
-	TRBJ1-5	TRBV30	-	CAWSSTGDQPQHF	TGTGCCTGGAGTTCGACGGGCGATCAGCCCCAGCATTTT
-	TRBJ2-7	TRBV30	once	CAWSVRGNYEQYF	TGTGCCTGGAGTGTTCGAGGGAACTACGAGCAGTACTTC
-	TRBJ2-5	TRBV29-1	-	CSVAKTETQYF	TGCAGCGTTGCGAAGACAGAGACCCAGTACTTC
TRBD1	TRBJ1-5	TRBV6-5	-	CASREPGQGHQPQHF	TGTGCCAGCAGGGAACCGGGACAGGGTCATCAGCCCCAGCATTTT
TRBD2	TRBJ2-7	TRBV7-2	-	CASSLAASGARGQYF	TGTGCCAGCAGCTTAGCGGCTAGCGGGGCTCGCGGGCAGTACTTC
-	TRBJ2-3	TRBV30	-	CAWSPPTDTQYF	TGTGCCTGGAGCCCCCCCACAGATACGCAGTATTTT
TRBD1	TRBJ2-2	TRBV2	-	CASSRGLYTGELFF	TGTGCCAGCAGCAGGGGGCTGTACACCGGGGAGCTGTTTTTT
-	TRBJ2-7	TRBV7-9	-	CASTPRGSWSSYEQYF	TGTGCCAGCACCCCAAGGGGCTCCTGGAGCTCCTACGAGCAGTACTTC
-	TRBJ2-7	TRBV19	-	CASSTPGGYEQYF	TGTGCCAGTAGTACCCCCGGCGGCTACGAGCAGTACTTC
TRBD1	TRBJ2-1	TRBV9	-	CASSVGDRYNEQFF	TGTGCCAGCAGCGTAGGGGACAGATACAATGAGCAGTTCTTC
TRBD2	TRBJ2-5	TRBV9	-	CASSTPLAGGPGETQYF	TGTGCCAGCAGCACGCCCTTAGCGGGAGGGCCGGGGGAGACCCAGTACTTC
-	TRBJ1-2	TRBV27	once	CASSFLAGVYGYTF	TGTGCCAGCAGTTTCCTTGCAGGCGTCTATGGCTACACCTTC
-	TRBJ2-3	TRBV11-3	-	CASSLERTDTQYF	TGTGCCAGCAGCTTAGAGCGCACAGATACGCAGTATTTT
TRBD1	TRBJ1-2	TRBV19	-	CASRLDRGYGYTF	TGTGCCAGTAGGCTAGACAGGGGCTATGGCTACACCTTC
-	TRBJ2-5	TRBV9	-	CASSPLLLGETQYF	TGTGCCAGCAGCCCGCTTTTGCTAGGAGAGACCCAGTACTTC
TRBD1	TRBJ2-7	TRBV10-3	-	CAIGDRLSGYEQYF	TGTGCCATCGGGGACAGGTTAAGTGGGTACGAGCAGTACTTC
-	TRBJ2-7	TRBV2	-	CASSARTTSYEQYF	TGTGCCAGCAGTGCGCGGACAACATCCTACGAGCAGTACTTC
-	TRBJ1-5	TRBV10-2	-	CASSQGGSNQPQHF	TGCGCCAGCAGCCAGGGTGGGAGCAATCAGCCCCAGCATTTT
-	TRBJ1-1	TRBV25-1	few	CASSSRENTEAFF	TGTGCCAGCAGCTCCAGGGAGAACACTGAAGCTTTCTTT
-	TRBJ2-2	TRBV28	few	CASRNGATGELFF	TGTGCCAGCAGGAACGGGGCCACCGGGGAGCTGTTTTTT
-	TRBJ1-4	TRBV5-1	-	CASSLVGTTNEKLFF	TGCGCCAGCAGCTTGGTAGGGACCACTAATGAAAAACTGTTTTTT
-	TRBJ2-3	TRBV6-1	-	CASSESGADTQYF	TGTGCCAGCAGTGAGTCGGGGGCAGATACGCAGTATTTT
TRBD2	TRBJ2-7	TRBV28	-	CASSQPGLAGVEQYF	TGTGCCAGCAGCCAGCCGGGACTAGCGGGAGTAGAGCAGTACTTC
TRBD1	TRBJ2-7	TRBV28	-	CASSLTGQGHYEQYF	TGTGCCAGCAGTCTGACGGGACAGGGTCACTACGAGCAGTACTTC
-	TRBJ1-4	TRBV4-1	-	CASSQAVEKLFF	TGCGCCAGCAGCCAAGCTGTGGAAAAACTGTTTTTT
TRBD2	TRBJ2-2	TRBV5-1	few	CASKMTMGTSRTSNTGELFF	TGCGCCAGCAAAATGACGATGGGGACTAGCCGAACTTCGAACACCGGGGAGCTGTTTTTT
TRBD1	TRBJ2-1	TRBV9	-	CASSPRQGANEQFF	TGTGCCAGCAGCCCGCGACAGGGGGCCAATGAGCAGTTCTTC
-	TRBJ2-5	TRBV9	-	CASSGDWRETQYF	TGTGCCAGCAGCGGAGACTGGAGGGAGACCCAGTACTTC
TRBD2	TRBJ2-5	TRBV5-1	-	CASSPGLAGDETQYF	TGCGCCAGCAGCCCCGGACTAGCGGGAGACGAGACCCAGTACTTC
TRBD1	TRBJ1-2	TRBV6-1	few	CASRRDRAYGYTF	TGTGCCAGCAGGAGGGACAGGGCCTATGGCTACACCTTC
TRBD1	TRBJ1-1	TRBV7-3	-	CASSPGQGRSGTEAFF	TGTGCCAGCAGTCCAGGACAGGGACGATCGGGGACTGAAGCTTTCTTT
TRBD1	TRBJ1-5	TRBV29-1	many	CSVSGTGGQPQHF	TGCAGCGTTTCCGGGACAGGGGGTCAGCCCCAGCATTTT
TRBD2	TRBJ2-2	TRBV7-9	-	CASSLPSGNTGELFF	TGTGCCAGCAGCTTACCTAGCGGGAACACCGGGGAGCTGTTTTTT
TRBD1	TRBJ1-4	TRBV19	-	CASSTDRGRNEKLFF	TGTGCCAGTAGTACCGACAGGGGAAGAAATGAAAAACTGTTTTTT
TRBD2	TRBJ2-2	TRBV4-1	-	CASSQVSAGGPNTGELFF	TGCGCCAGCAGCCAAGTATCGGCGGGAGGGCCGAACACCGGGGAGCTGTTTTTT
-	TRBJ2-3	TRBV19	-	CASSSRLGGSTDTQYF	TGTGCCAGTAGTTCCCGACTAGGCGGGTCCACAGATACGCAGTATTTT
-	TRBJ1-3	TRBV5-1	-	CASSKDYSGNTIYF	TGCGCCAGCAGCAAGGACTACTCTGGAAACACCATATATTTT
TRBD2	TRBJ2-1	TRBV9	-	CASSKAGTSGYNEQFF	TGTGCCAGCAGCAAAGCCGGGACTAGCGGTTACAATGAGCAGTTCTTC
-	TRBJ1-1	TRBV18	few	CASSPGQNTEAFF	TGTGCCAGCTCACCGGGACAGAACACTGAAGCTTTCTTT
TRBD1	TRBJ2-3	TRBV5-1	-	CASSGGTGGRTDTQYF	TGCGCCAGCAGCGGAGGGACAGGGGGACGGACAGATACGCAGTATTTT
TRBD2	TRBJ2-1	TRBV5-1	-	CASSQLATSGTNEQFF	TGCGCCAGCAGCCAGCTAGCGACTAGCGGGACCAATGAGCAGTTCTTC
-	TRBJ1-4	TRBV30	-	CAWSSPQGSNEKLFF	TGTGCCTGGAGTTCTCCTCAGGGTAGTAATGAAAAACTGTTTTTT
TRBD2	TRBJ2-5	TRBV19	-	CASSIAGGMETQYF	TGTGCCAGTAGTATAGCGGGAGGGATGGAGACCCAGTACTTC
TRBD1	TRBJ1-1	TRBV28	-	CASSLGTGGTEAFF	TGTGCCAGCAGTTTGGGGACAGGGGGAACTGAAGCTTTCTTT
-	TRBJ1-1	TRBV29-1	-	CSVVRNTEAFF	TGCAGCGTTGTGAGAAACACTGAAGCTTTCTTT
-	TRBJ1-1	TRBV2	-	CASSEYKGPNTEAFF	TGTGCCAGCAGTGAGTACAAGGGACCGAACACTGAAGCTTTCTTT
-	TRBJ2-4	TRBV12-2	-	CASRSRLAAKNIQYF	TGTGCAAGTCGCTCCCGCCTCGCGGCCAAAAACATTCAGTACTTC